Below are 25 T cell receptor beta chains sequenced from a single sample in a study of blood T cell repertoires in COVID-19. Assay: immunoSEQ multiplex PCR; the TCRdb copy retains only in-frame clones and omits some. In the table there are under 150,000 clones, 86% of which are singletons. The source material was peripheral blood. The receptors shown here come from a woman aged 45-65 years who had recovered from COVID-19.

This chain uses TRBV3-1 (or the pseudogene TRBV3-2) with TRBJ2-2, with D unresolved. CDR1 is LGHDT and CDR2 is YNNKEL in the germline V gene (reference sequence). The CDR3 is made up of 15 amino acids. V gave up 1 base and J gave up 1 base, with 7 bases separating them. The chain's CDR3 is CASSQVSGNTGELFF. CDR3 nucleotide sequence: TGTGCCAGCAGCCAAGTTTCAGGGAACACCGGGGAGCTGTTTTTT.

This clone showed up just a few times. The chain has TRBV7-9 and TRBJ2-1; TRBD2 aligns across 13 bases. This CDR3 comprises 14 residues. Germline CDR1 reads SEHNR; CDR2 reads FQNEAQ (reference sequence). V shed 5 bases and J 15 bases; nucleotides not matched to a gene: 10. CDR3 DNA: TGTGCCAGCAGCGCGACCATGACTAGCGGGGGGTGGTTCTTC. Translating gives CASSATMTSGGWFF.

This chain connects TRBV3-1 (or the pseudogene TRBV3-2) to TRBJ1-2; weak D call: TRBD1 (6 bases). Trimming stripped 4 bases from V and 6 bases from J, with 15 bases between. The length of the CDR3 is 14 residues. The V gene's germline CDR1 is LGHDT and CDR2 YNNKEL (reference sequence). The CDR3 nucleotides read TGTGCCAGCAGCCTTTTCGGACAGTCCGATGGCTACACCTTC. It encodes CASSLFGQSDGYTF.

The V and J genes are TRBV28 and TRBJ1-6, with 10 bases that match TRBD1. The CDR3 consists of 14 residues. Unmatched junction bases numbered 9, after V lost 8 bases and J lost 11 bases. Germline CDR1 MDHEN, CDR2 SYDVKM. The CDR3 DNA reads TGTGCCAGCGGAAGCGGGACAGGGGATACACCCCTCCACTTT. Protein sequence: CASGSGTGDTPLHF.

The V and J genes are TRBV19 and TRBJ2-7; TRBD2 matches 8 bases. Germline V gene data show CDR1 as LNHDA and CDR2 as SQIVND (reference sequence). V dropped 3 bases and J dropped 3; count of bases not matched to a gene: 10. This CDR3 is built from 16 residues. CDR3 loop: CASSIAFRGGNYEQYF. Written as DNA, the CDR3 is TGTGCCAGTAGTATTGCATTTCGGGGGGGCAACTACGAGCAGTACTTC.

The rearrangement uses TRBV24-1 and TRBJ2-1, with D maybe TRBD1 (6 bases). Trimming stripped 3 bases from V and 4 bases from J, with 18 bases between. The CDR3 contains 17 residues. CDR1 is KGHDR and CDR2 is SFDVKD in the germline V gene. The CDR3 DNA sequence: TGTGCCACCAGTGATCCTTCGAGAGGGGGTGGATACAATGAGCAGTTCTTC. This gives the protein CATSDPSRGGGYNEQFF.

This clone was counted between two and nine times. V and J are TRBV7-9 and TRBJ1-1, with D possibly matching TRBD1 (6 bases). The CDR3 is 15 residues long. Germline loops: CDR1 SEHNR, CDR2 FQNEAQ (reference sequence). V was cut by 1 base and J by 5 bases, with 14 bases left in between. The CDR3 loop is CASSLEGRGKTEAFF. The DNA for the CDR3 is TGTGCCAGCAGCTTAGAGGGCAGGGGAAAGACTGAAGCTTTCTTT.

The chain joins TRBV6-5 to TRBJ2-5, with 9 bases identical to TRBD2. The germline gives CDR1 MNHEY, CDR2 SVGAGI. The CDR3 has 15 amino acids. Trimming cost V 5 bases and J 6 bases; bases outside gene matches: 10. The CDR3 reads CASSPRSGSLKTQYF. CDR3 in DNA: TGTGCCAGCAGTCCCCGTAGCGGGAGTCTGAAGACCCAGTACTTC.

The gene calls are TRBV3-1 (or the pseudogene TRBV3-2) and TRBJ2-3; D perhaps matches TRBD2 (7 bases). The germline V gene encodes CDR1 LGHDT and CDR2 YNNKEL (reference sequence). The CDR3 extends over 15 amino acids. Trimming left V 1 base short and J 4 bases short, with 12 bases between. CDR3: CASSQGWGGSDTQYF. The CDR3 nucleotides are TGTGCCAGCAGCCAAGGGTGGGGGGGCTCAGATACGCAGTATTTT.

This chain uses TRBV6-5 with TRBJ1-3, with TRBD1 identical over 7 bases. This CDR3 spans 13 amino acids. Germline trimming cut 8 bases from V and 0 bases from J; bases unmatched to any gene: 1. CDR1 is MNHEY and CDR2 is SVGAGI in the germline V gene. CDR3 bases: TGTGCCAGCCAGGGGGACTCTGGAAACACCATATATTTT. Translating it yields CASQGDSGNTIYF.

The chain carries TRBV6-5 and TRBJ1-1; a weak D match, TRBD1 (6 bases). Trimming removed 5 bases from V and 4 bases from J, with 17 bases in between. The germline V gene encodes CDR1 MNHEY and CDR2 SVGAGI. This CDR3 contains 15 residues. The CDR3 nucleotides are TGTGCCAGCAGTCGGTCAGGGGCAAGTTCCACTGAAGCTTTCTTT. Protein: CASSRSGASSTEAFF.

This chain joins TRBV2 and TRBJ2-7, with D perhaps TRBD1 (6 bases). V lost 2 bases and J lost 4, with 24 bases in between. This CDR3 has 18 amino acids. CDR1 is SNHLY and CDR2 is FYNNEI in the germline V gene. CDR3: CASSERPLIQGWRYEQYF. CDR3 nucleotide sequence: TGTGCCAGCAGTGAAAGGCCCCTGATACAGGGCTGGAGGTACGAGCAGTACTTC. The full variable domain, rest sourced from reference TRBV2 and TRBJ2-7, is EPEVTQTPSHQVTQMGQEVILRCVPISNHLYFYWYRQILGQKVEFLVSFYNNEISEKSEIFDDQFSVERPDGSNFTLKIRSTKLEDSAMYFCASSERPLIQGWRYEQYFGPGTRLTVT.

This clone was observed a few times. The chain is built from TRBV12-5 and TRBJ2-1, with D possibly matching TRBD2 (8 bases). V dropped 0 bases and J dropped 5 bases, with 20 bases sitting between them. The CDR3 runs 18 residues. Germline lookup yields CDR1 LGHNT and CDR2 FRNRAP. The CDR3 is CASGLVADGRGLDNEQFF. The DNA for the CDR3 is TGTGCTAGTGGTTTGGTAGCGGACGGGAGGGGGCTAGACAATGAGCAGTTCTTC.

There are a few counts of this clone. The chain has TRBV29-1 and TRBJ2-5, with 9 bases fitting TRBD2. Germline CDR1 reads SQVTM; CDR2 reads ANQGSEA. Trimming at V came to 3 bases and at J to 4 bases, leaving 3 bases not matched to a gene. This CDR3 has 13 amino acids. CDR3 loop: CSVERGGGETQYF. For the CDR3, the DNA is TGCAGCGTTGAGCGGGGGGGCGGAGAGACCCAGTACTTC. Looking up the rest from reference TRBV29-1 and TRBJ2-5 gives the full variable domain: SAVISQKPSRDICQRGTSLTIQCQVDSQVTMMFWYRQQPGQSLTLIATANQGSEATYESGFVIDKFPISRPNLTFSTLTVSNMSPEDSSIYLCSVERGGGETQYFGPGTRLLVL.

This sequence joins TRBV7-2 and TRBJ2-3; 10 nucleotides agree with TRBD2. J was trimmed by 6 bases and V by 6 bases; bases with no gene match: 12. Germline CDR1 reads SGHTA; CDR2 reads FQGNSA. This CDR3 contains 16 residues. The CDR3 DNA reads TGTGCCAGCAGTCTCGGAGCGGGGGGGCCTAAGGATACGCAGTATTTT. It specifies CASSLGAGGPKDTQYF.

The chain is built from TRBV6-6 and TRBJ2-7, with TRBD1 matching over 7 bases. Trimming took 7 bases from V and 3 from J; bases not matched to a gene: 9. Germline V lookup: CDR1 MNHNY, CDR2 SVGAGI (reference sequence). This CDR3 comprises 14 residues. The CDR3: CASTNRQGYYEQYF. Written as DNA, the CDR3 is TGTGCCAGCACCAATAGACAGGGTTACTACGAGCAGTACTTC.

V gene TRBV6-1 combines with J gene TRBJ1-2; tentatively, D is TRBD1 (6 bases). Trimming pared 2 bases from V and 7 bases from J, leaving 11 bases between. The CDR3 totals 13 residues. Germline loops: CDR1 MNHNS, CDR2 SASEGT. As DNA, the CDR3 is TGTGCCAGCAGTGAATTCAGGGGCACTGGCTACACCTTC. Translated: CASSEFRGTGYTF.

This chain uses TRBV7-2 with TRBJ2-5; 7 nucleotides align to TRBD1. Germline values: CDR1 SGHTA, CDR2 FQGNSA. The V gene end was trimmed by 7 bases and the J gene end by 5 bases; junction bases not matched to a gene: 7. CDR3 size: 13 residues. This chain's CDR3 is CASTNRGPETQYF. In DNA form, the CDR3 reads TGTGCCAGCACCAACAGGGGACCCGAGACCCAGTACTTC. Full variable domain (rest looked up from reference TRBV7-2 and TRBJ2-5): GAGVSQSPSNKVTEKGKDVELRCDPISGHTALYWYRQSLGQGLEFLIYFQGNSAPDKSGLPSDRFSAERTGGSVSTLTIQRTQQEDSAVYLCASTNRGPETQYFGPGTRLLVL.

J is TRBJ2-5 and V is TRBV9; D is possibly TRBD1 (6 bases). V was clipped by 3 bases and J by 4 bases, with 16 bases between them. This CDR3 spans 15 amino acids. Per the germline V gene, CDR1 is SGDLS and CDR2 is YYNGEE. DNA of the CDR3: TGTGCCAGCAGCGCCCTCAGGGGAAGCGGAGAGACCCAGTACTTC. Translating it yields CASSALRGSGETQYF.

The chain has TRBV4-2 and TRBJ2-7; D possibly corresponds to TRBD2 (6 bases). CDR1 is LGHNA, CDR2 YNFKEQ, per germline. Trimming took off 5 bases at V and 7 bases at J, with 18 bases between the two ends. The CDR3 length is 14 residues. The CDR3 DNA sequence: TGTGCCAGCAGCTCAAGGAGGGGATCGGATGAGCAGTACTTC. This gives the protein CASSSRRGSDEQYF.

V gene TRBV7-2 combines with J gene TRBJ1-3; 7 bases line up with TRBD1. V trimming: 5 bases; J trimming: 8 bases; junction bases outside the gene matches: 3. Germline CDR1 is SGHTA and CDR2 is FQGNSA. The CDR3 has 12 residues. The CDR3 sequence: CASSTTGDTIYF. CDR3 nucleotide sequence: TGTGCCAGCAGCACAACAGGGGACACCATATATTTT.

The chain recombines TRBV7-2 with TRBJ2-5, with 7 positions matching TRBD2. The germline CDR1 and CDR2 sequences are SGHTA and FQGNSA. This CDR3 region has 13 residues. The junction had 5 bases not matched to a gene; V was cut back by 6 bases and J by 4 bases. Here the CDR3 reads CASRRTGGETQYF. CDR3 DNA sequence: TGTGCCAGCAGACGAACGGGGGGAGAGACCCAGTACTTC.

V and J are TRBV4-1 and TRBJ1-1, with 8 bases identical to TRBD1. CDR1 MGHRA and CDR2 YSYEKL come from the germline V gene. CDR3 length equals 14 residues. J was trimmed by 3 bases and V by 4 bases; bases with no gene match: 4. The CDR3: CASSRDRGHTEAFF. CDR3 DNA: TGCGCCAGCAGCCGCGACAGGGGCCACACTGAAGCTTTCTTT.

The CDR3 DNA is TGTGCCACCAGTGGGGGAGGGGATAGCAATCAGCCCCAGCATTTT. The encoded protein is CATSGGGDSNQPQHF. The V and J genes are TRBV24-1 and TRBJ1-5, with a possible D match to TRBD1 (5 bases). The CDR3 is 15 residues long. Trimming shortened V by 5 bases and J by 0 bases, and 10 bases separated the two germline ends. Per germline, CDR1 KGHDR and CDR2 SFDVKD.

This CDR3 is CASRLRTGGQYGYTF. In DNA form, the CDR3 reads TGTGCCAGCAGATTACGAACAGGGGGCCAATATGGCTACACCTTC. The chain carries TRBV7-2 and TRBJ1-2; 9 nucleotides agree with TRBD1. V dropped 6 bases and J dropped 5; count of bases not matched to a gene: 10. CDR3 size: 15 residues. Germline V lookup: CDR1 SGHTA, CDR2 FQGNSA.